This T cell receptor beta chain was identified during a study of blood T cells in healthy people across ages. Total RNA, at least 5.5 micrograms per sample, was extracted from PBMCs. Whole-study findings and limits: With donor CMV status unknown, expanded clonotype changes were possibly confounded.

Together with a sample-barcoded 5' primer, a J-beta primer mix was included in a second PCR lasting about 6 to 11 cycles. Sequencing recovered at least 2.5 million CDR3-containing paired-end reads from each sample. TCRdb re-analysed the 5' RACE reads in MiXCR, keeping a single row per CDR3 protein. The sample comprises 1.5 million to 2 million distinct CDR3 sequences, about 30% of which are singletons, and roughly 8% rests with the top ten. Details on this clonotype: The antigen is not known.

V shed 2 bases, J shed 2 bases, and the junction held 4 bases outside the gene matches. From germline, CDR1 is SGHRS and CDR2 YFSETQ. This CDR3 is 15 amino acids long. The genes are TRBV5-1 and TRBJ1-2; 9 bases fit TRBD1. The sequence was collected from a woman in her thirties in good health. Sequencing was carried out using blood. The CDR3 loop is CASSFRTGENYGYTF. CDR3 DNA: TGCGCCAGCAGCTTCCGGACAGGGGAGAACTATGGCTACACCTTC.